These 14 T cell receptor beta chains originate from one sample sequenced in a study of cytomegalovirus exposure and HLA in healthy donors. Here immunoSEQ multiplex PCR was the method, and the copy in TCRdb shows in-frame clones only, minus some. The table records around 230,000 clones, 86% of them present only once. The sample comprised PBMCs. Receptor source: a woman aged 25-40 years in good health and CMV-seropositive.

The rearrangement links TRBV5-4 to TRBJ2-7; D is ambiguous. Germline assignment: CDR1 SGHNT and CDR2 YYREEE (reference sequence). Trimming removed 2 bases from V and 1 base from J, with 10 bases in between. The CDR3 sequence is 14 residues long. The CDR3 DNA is TGTGCCAGCAGCTTAACCTCGCGATCCTACGAGCAGTACTTC. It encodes CASSLTSRSYEQYF.

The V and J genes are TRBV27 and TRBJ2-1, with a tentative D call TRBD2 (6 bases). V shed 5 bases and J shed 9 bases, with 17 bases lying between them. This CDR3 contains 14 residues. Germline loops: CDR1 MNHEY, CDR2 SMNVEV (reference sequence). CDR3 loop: CASSHGSYGGEQFF. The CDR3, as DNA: TGTGCCAGCAGTCACGGGAGCTATGGTGGTGAGCAGTTCTTC.

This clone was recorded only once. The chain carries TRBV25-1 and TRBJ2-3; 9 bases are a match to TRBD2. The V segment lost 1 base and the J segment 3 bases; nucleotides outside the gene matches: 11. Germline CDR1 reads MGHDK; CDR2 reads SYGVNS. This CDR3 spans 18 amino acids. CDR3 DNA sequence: TGTGCCAGCAGTGAATCGGGGGTTAGCGGGGGTGCGACAGATACGCAGTATTTT. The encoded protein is CASSESGVSGGATDTQYF.

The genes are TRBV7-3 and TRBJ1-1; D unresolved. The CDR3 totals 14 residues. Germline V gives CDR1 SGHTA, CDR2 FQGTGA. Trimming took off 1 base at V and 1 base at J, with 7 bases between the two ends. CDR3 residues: CASSLNSRNTEAFF. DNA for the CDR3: TGTGCCAGCAGCTTAAACTCAAGGAACACTGAAGCTTTCTTT.

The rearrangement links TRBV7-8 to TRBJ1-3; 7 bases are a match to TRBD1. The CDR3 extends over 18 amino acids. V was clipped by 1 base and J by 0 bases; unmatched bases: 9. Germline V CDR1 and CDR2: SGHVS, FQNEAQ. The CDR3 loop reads CASSLVRGPRNSGNTIYF. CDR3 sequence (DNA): TGTGCCAGCAGCTTAGTAAGGGGGCCGCGGAACTCTGGAAACACCATATATTTT.

Here the CDR3 reads CASSEEVGGSEDEQYF. CDR3 in DNA: TGTGCCAGCAGTGAAGAGGTCGGGGGTTCTGAGGACGAGCAGTACTTC. The chain carries TRBV2 and TRBJ2-7, with a possible D match to TRBD2 (6 bases). The CDR3 runs to 16 residues. The V gene's germline CDR1 is SNHLY and CDR2 FYNNEI. V was shortened by 1 base and J by 5 bases, with 18 bases between the two germline ends. Full variable domain (rest looked up from reference TRBV2 and TRBJ2-7): EPEVTQTPSHQVTQMGQEVILRCVPISNHLYFYWYRQILGQKVEFLVSFYNNEISEKSEIFDDQFSVERPDGSNFTLKIRSTKLEDSAMYFCASSEEVGGSEDEQYFGPGTRLTVT.

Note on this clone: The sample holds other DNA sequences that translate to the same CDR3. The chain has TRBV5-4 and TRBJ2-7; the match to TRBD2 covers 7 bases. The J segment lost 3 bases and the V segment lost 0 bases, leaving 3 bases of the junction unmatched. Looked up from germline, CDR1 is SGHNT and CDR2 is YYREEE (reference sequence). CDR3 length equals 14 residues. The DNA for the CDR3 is TGTGCCAGCAGCTTGGGTCTAGCGGACTACGAGCAGTACTTC. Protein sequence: CASSLGLADYEQYF.

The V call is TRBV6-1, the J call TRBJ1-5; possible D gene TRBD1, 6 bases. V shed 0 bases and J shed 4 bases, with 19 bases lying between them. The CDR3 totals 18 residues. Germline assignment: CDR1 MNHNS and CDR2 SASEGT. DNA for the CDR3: TGTGCCAGCAGTGAAGCGACGTATTGGACAGAGGAGAATCAGCCCCAGCATTTT. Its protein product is CASSEATYWTEENQPQHF.

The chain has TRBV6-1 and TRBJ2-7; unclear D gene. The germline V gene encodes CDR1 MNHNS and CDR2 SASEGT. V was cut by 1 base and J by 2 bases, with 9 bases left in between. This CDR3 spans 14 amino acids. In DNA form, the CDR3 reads TGTGCCAGCAGTGAAGGGGCAGCCACCTACGAGCAGTACTTC. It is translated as CASSEGAATYEQYF.

The CDR3 protein is CSASSGGQQYF. CDR3 coding DNA: TGCAGTGCTAGTTCAGGGGGCCAGCAGTACTTC. The chain carries TRBV20-1 and TRBJ2-7, with TRBD1 matching 8 bases. The J segment lost 8 bases and the V segment lost 3 bases, leaving 3 bases of the junction unmatched. Germline loops: CDR1 DFQATT, CDR2 SNEGSKA (reference sequence). The CDR3 has 11 residues.

The CDR3 sequence: CATSREDLGGTDGYTF. The CDR3, as DNA: TGTGCCACCAGCAGAGAAGACCTGGGAGGGACCGATGGCTACACCTTC. V gene TRBV15 combines with J gene TRBJ1-2, with D perhaps matching TRBD1 (5 bases). CDR1 and CDR2 (germline): LNHNV, YYDKDF (reference sequence). V was trimmed by 0 bases and J by 6 bases, leaving 17 bases between them. The CDR3 runs 16 residues.

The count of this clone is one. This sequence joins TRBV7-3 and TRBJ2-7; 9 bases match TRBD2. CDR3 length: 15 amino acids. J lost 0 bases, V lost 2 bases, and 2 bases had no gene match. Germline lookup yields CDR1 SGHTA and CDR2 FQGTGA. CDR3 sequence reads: CASSLGGRDSYEQYF. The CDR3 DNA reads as TGTGCCAGCAGCTTAGGCGGGAGGGACTCCTACGAGCAGTACTTC.

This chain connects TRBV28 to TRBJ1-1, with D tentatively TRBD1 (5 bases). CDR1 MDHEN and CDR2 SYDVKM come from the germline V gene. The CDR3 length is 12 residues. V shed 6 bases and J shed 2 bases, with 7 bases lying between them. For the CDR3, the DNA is TGTGCCAGCAGACAGGAAAACACTGAAGCTTTCTTT. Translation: CASRQENTEAFF.

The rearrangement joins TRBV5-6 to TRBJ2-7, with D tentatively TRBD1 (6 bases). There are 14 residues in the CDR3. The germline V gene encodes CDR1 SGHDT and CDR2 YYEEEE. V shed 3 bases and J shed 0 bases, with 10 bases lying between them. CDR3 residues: CASSSGTPSYEQYF. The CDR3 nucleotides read TGTGCCAGCAGCTCCGGGACACCCTCCTACGAGCAGTACTTC.